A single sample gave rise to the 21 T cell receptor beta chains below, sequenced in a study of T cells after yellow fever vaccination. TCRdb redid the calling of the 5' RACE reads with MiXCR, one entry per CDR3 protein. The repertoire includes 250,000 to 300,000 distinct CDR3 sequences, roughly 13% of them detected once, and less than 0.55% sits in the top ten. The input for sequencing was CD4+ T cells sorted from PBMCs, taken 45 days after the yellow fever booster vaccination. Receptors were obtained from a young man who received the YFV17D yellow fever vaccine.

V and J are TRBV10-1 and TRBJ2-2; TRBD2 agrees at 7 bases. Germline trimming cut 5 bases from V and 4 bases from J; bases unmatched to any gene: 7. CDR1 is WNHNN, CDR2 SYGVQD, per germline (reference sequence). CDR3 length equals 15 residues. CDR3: CASSSGEGGTGELFF. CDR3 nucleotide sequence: TGCGCCAGCAGTTCGGGGGAGGGAGGCACCGGGGAGCTGTTTTTT.

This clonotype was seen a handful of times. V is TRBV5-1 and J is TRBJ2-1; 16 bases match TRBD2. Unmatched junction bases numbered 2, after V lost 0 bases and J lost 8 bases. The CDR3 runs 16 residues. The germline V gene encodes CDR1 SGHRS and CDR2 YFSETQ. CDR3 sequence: CASSLAGTSGRDEQFF. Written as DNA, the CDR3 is TGCGCCAGCAGCTTGGCCGGGACTAGCGGGAGGGATGAGCAGTTCTTC.

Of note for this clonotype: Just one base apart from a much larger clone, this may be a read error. The CDR3 DNA follows: TGTGCCAGCATCAAACAGGGGGCCGGAGATACGCAGTATTTT. Translated, it gives CASIKQGAGDTQYF. The genes are TRBV12-3 or TRBV12-4 and TRBJ2-3, with 9 bases aligning to TRBD1. The CDR3 loop spans 14 amino acids. With 7 bases clipped from V and 5 bases from J, the junction kept 7 bases outside the gene matches.

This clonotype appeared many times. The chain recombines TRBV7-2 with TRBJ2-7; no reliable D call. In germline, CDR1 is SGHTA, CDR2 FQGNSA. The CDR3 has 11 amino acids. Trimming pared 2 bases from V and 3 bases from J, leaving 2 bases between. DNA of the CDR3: TGTGCCAGCAGCTTAAGCTACGAGCAGTACTTC. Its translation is CASSLSYEQYF.

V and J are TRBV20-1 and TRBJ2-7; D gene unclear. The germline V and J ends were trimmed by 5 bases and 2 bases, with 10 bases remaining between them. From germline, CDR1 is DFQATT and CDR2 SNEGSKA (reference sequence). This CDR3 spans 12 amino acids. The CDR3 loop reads CSAGGRTYEQYF. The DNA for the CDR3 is TGCAGTGCTGGCGGTAGAACCTACGAGCAGTACTTC.

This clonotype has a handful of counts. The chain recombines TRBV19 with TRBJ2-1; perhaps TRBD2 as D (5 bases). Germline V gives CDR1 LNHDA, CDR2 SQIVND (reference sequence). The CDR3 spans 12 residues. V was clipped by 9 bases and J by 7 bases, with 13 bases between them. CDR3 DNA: TGTGCCAGGGCGGGTGGTGATAATGAGCAGTTCTTC. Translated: CARAGGDNEQFF.

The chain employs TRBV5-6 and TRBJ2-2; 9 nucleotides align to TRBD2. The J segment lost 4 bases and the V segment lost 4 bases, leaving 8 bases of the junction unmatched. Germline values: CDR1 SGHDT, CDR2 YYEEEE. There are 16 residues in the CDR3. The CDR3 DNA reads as TGTGCCAGCAGCCCCAGAGTAGCGGGAGCCACCGGGGAGCTGTTTTTT. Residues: CASSPRVAGATGELFF.

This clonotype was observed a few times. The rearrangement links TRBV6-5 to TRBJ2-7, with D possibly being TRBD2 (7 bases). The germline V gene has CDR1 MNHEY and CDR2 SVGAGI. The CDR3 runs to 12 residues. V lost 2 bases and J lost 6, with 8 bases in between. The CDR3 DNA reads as TGTGCCAGCAGTTACAGGGGGGGCGAGCAGTACTTC. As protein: CASSYRGGEQYF.

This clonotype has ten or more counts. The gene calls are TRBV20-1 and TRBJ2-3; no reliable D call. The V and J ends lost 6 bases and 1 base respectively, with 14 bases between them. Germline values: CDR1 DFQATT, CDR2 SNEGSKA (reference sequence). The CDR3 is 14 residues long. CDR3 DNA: TGCAGTGCCCCCTGGGGTACGGGCACAGATACGCAGTATTTT. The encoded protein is CSAPWGTGTDTQYF.

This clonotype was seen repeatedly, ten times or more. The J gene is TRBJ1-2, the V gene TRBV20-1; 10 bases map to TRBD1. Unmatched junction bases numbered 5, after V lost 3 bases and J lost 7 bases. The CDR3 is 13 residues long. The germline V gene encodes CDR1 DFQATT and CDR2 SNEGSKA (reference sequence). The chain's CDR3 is CSARVTGGGGYTF. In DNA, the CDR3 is TGCAGTGCTAGGGTGACAGGGGGCGGTGGCTACACCTTC.

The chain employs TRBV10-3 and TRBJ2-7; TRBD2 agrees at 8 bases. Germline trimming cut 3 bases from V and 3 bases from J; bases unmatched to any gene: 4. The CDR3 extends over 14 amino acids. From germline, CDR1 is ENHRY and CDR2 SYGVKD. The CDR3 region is CAISDLGGDYEQYF. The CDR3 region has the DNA TGTGCCATCAGTGACCTCGGGGGGGACTACGAGCAGTACTTC.

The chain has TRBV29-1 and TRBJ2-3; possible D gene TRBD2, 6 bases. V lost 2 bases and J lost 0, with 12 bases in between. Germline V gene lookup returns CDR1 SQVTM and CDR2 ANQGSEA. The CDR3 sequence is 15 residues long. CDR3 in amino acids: CSVEPSGHSTDTQYF. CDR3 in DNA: TGCAGCGTTGAACCGAGCGGGCATAGCACAGATACGCAGTATTTT.

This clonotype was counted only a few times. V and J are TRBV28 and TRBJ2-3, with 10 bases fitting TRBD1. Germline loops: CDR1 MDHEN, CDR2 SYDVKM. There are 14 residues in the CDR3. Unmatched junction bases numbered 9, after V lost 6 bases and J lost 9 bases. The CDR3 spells CASSSGQGDLTQYF. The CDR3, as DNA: TGTGCCAGCAGCAGCGGACAGGGGGATTTAACGCAGTATTTT. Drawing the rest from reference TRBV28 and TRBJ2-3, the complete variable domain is DVKVTQSSRYLVKRTGEKVFLECVQDMDHENMFWYRQDPGLGLRLIYFSYDVKMKEKGDIPEGYSVSREKKERFSLILESASTNQTSMYLCASSSGQGDLTQYFGPGTRLTVL.

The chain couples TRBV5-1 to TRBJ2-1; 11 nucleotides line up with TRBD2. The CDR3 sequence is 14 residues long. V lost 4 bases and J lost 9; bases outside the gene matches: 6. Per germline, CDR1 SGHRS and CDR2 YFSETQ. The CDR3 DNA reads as TGCGCCAGCAGCGTGACTAGCGGGGTTGGTGAGCAGTTCTTC. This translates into CASSVTSGVGEQFF.

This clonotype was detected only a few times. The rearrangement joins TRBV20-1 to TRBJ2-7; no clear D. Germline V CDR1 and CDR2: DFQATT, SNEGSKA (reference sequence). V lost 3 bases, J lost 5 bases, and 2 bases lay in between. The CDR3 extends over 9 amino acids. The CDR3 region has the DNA TGCAGTGCTAGTAACGAGCAGTACTTC. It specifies CSASNEQYF.

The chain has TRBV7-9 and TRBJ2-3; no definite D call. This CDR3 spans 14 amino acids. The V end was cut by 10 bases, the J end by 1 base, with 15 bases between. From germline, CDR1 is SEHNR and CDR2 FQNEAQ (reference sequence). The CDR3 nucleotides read TGTGCCATCCCCGGCACGAGCCGCACAGATACGCAGTATTTT. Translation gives CAIPGTSRTDTQYF.

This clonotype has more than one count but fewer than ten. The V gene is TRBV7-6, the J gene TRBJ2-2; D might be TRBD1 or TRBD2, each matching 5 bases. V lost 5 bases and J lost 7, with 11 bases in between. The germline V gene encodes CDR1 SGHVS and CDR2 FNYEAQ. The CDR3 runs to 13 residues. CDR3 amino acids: CASSRGSNGELFF. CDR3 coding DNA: TGTGCCAGCAGCCGGGGCAGTAACGGGGAGCTGTTTTTT.

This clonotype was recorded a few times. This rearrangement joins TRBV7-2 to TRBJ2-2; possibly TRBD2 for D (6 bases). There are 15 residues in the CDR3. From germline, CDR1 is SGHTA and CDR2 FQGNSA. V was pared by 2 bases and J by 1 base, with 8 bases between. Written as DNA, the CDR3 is TGTGCCAGCAGCTTAACTAGCCAGAACACCGGGGAGCTGTTTTTT. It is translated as CASSLTSQNTGELFF.

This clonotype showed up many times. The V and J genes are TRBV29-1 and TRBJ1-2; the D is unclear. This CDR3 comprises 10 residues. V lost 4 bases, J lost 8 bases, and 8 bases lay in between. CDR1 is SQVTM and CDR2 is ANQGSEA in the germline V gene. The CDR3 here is CSVGTDGYTF. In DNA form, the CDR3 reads TGCAGCGTTGGTACAGACGGCTACACCTTC.

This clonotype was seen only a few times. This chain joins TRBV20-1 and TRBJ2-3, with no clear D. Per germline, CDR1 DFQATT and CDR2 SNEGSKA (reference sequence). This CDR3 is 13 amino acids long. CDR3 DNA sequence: TGCAGCCACAGAGGTGGCGGAACAGATACGCAGTATTTT. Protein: CSHRGGGTDTQYF.

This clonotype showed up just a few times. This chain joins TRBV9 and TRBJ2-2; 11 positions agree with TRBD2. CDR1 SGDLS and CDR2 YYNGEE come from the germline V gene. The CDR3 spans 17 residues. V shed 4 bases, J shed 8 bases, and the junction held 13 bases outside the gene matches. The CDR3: CASSSRLAGPEMGELFF. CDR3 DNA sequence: TGTGCCAGCAGCTCAAGACTAGCGGGGCCCGAAATGGGGGAGCTGTTTTTT.